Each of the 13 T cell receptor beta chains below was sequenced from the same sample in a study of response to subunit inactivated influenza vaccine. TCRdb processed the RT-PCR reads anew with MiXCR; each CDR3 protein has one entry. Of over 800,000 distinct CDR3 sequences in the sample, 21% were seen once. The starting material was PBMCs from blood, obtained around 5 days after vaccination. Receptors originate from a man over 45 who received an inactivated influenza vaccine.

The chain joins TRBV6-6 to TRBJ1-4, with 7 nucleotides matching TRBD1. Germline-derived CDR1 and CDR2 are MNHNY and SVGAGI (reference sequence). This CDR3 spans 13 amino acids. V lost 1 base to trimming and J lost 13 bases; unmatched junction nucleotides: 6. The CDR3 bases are TGTGCCAGCAGTTACTTGACAGGGTTCGGACTGTTTTTT. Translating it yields CASSYLTGFGLFF.

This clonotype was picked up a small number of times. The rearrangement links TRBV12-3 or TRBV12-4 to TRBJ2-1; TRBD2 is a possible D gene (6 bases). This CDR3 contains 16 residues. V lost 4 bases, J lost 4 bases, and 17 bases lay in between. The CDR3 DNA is TGTGCCAGCAGTTGGGCCTTCGGGACTTCTTACAATGAGCAGTTCTTC. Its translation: CASSWAFGTSYNEQFF.

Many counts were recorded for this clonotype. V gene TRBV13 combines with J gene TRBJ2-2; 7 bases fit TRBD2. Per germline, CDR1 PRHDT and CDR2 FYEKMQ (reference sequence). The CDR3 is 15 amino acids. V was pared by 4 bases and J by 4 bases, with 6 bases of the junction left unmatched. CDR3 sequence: CASSSRTRRTGELFF. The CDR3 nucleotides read TGTGCCAGCAGCTCCAGGACTAGACGCACCGGGGAGCTGTTTTTT.

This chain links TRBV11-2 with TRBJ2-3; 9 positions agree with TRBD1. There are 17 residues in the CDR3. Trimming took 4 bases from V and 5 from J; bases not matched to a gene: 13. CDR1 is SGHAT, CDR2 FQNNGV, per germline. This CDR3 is CASSSIPGTGSVDTQYF. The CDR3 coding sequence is TGTGCCAGCAGCTCCATACCCGGGACAGGGTCGGTAGATACGCAGTATTTT.

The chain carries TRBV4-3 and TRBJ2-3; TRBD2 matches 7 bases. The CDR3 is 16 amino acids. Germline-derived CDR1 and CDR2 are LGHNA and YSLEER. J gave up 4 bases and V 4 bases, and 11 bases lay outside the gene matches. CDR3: CASSPHASGRADTQYF. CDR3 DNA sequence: TGCGCCAGCAGCCCCCACGCTAGCGGACGGGCAGATACGCAGTATTTT.

In nucleotides, the CDR3 is TGCGCCAGCAGCTTGATGGAGAGGGCAGATACGCAGTATTTT. Translation gives CASSLMERADTQYF. The chain combines TRBV5-1 with TRBJ2-3, with a tentative D call TRBD2 (5 bases). CDR1 and CDR2 from the germline V gene are SGHRS and YFSETQ. Trimming cost V 1 base and J 4 bases, with 10 bases left between them. This CDR3 has 14 residues.

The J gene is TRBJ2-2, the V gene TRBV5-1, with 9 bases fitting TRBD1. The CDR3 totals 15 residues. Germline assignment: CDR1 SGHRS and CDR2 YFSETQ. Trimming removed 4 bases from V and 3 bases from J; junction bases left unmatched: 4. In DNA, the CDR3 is TGCGCCAGCAGCCCGGGGGACAGGGACACCGGGGAGCTGTTTTTT. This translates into CASSPGDRDTGELFF.

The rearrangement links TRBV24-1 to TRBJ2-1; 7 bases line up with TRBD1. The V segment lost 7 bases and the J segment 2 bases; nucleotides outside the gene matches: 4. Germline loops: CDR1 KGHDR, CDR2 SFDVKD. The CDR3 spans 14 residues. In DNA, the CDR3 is TGTGCCACCAGCGACGGGACAGCCTACAATGAGCAGTTCTTC. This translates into CATSDGTAYNEQFF.

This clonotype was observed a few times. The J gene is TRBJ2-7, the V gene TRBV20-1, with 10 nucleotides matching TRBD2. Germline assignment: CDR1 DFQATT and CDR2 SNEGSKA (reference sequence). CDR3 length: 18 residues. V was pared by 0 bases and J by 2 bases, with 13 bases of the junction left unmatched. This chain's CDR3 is CSARDPAILAGAAYEQYF. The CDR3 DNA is TGCAGTGCTAGAGATCCGGCTATTCTAGCGGGAGCGGCCTACGAGCAGTACTTC.

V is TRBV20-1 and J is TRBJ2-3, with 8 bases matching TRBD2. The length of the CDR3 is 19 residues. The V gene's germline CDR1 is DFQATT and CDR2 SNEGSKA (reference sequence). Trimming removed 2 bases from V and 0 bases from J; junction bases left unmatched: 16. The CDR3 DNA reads TGCAGTGCTAGATCGGTGCGGGGGGCATTCTCTTCTAGCACAGATACGCAGTATTTT. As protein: CSARSVRGAFSSSTDTQYF.

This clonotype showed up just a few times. This CDR3 is CASSQLRTGGHNEQFF. The CDR3 DNA follows: TGTGCCAGCAGCCAACTCAGGACAGGAGGTCACAATGAGCAGTTCTTC. This chain links TRBV14 with TRBJ2-1; 7 nucleotides match TRBD1. The germline gives CDR1 SGHDN, CDR2 FVKESK. The CDR3 runs 16 residues. With 2 bases clipped from V and 5 bases from J, the junction kept 9 bases outside the gene matches. The whole variable domain, remainder taken from reference TRBV14 and TRBJ2-1, is EAGVTQFPSHSVIEKGQTVTLRCDPISGHDNLYWYRRVMGKEIKFLLHFVKESKQDESGMPNNRFLAERTGGTYSTLKVQPAELEDSGVYFCASSQLRTGGHNEQFFGPGTRLTVL.

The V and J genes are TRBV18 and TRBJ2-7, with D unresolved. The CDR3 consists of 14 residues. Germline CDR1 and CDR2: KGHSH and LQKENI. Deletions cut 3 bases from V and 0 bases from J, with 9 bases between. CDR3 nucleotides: TGTGCCAGCTCACCCGAGCAAGTCTCCTACGAGCAGTACTTC. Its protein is CASSPEQVSYEQYF. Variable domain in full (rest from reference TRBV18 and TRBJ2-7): NAGVMQNPRHLVRRRGQEARLRCSPMKGHSHVYWYRQLPEEGLKFMVYLQKENIIDESGMPKERFSAEFPKEGPSILRIQQVVRGDSAAYFCASSPEQVSYEQYFGPGTRLTVT.

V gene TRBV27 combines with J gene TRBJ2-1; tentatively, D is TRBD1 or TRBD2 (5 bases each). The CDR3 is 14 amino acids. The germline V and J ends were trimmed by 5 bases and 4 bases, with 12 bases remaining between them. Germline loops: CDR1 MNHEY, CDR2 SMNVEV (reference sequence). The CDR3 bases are TGTGCCAGCAGTAAACCGGGACCTTACAATGAGCAGTTCTTC. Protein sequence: CASSKPGPYNEQFF.